This TCR beta chain comes out of a study of identical twins. Study results and caveats: Out-of-frame beta sequences exhibited a weaker degree of excess twin sharing.

cDNA molecules carried unique molecular identifiers, and template switching added a universal primer site. MiXCR, run by TCRdb on the 5' RACE reads, gives a single entry per CDR3 protein. The profile covers hundreds of thousands of distinct CDR3 sequences, with 6% to 6.5% appearing a single time and 1.5% to 2% taken by the ten largest. There are a few counts of this clonotype. Its specificity is not known. The CDR3 spans 16 residues. Deletions cut 1 base from V and 3 bases from J, with 15 bases between. Germline V gives CDR1 LGHDT, CDR2 YNNKEL (reference sequence). The chain has TRBV3-1 and TRBJ1-2, with D perhaps TRBD1 (5 bases). This receptor was identified in a man younger than 35 in good health. The source material was naive T cells sorted from blood. DNA of the CDR3: TGTGCCAGCAGCCAAGTAGTGGTAGGGGCGTACTATGGCTACACCTTC. Protein product: CASSQVVVGAYYGYTF.